The 32 T cell receptor beta chains below were found in one sample sequenced in a study of regulatory T cells in long-lasting Graves disease. In building TCR beta libraries, iRepertoire HTBI primers were used together with Arm-PCR of CDR3 regions. TCRdb redid the calling of the multiplex PCR reads with MiXCR, one entry per CDR3 protein. In the table there are 300,000 to 400,000 distinct CDR3 sequences, over 15% of which are singletons. The time point: newly diagnosed GD, antithyroid drugs for less than 3 months. The TCR library was made from RNA extracted from PBMCs. The specimen was peripheral blood mononuclear cells (PBMCs), collected at new diagnosis, from a patient treated with antithyroid drugs. The receptors were sampled from a female donor with Graves disease.

This clonotype has a count of ten or more. V and J are TRBV28 and TRBJ2-3; a possible D gene is TRBD2 (5 bases). The CDR3 contains 14 residues. CDR1 and CDR2 (germline): MDHEN, SYDVKM. Trimming stripped 2 bases from V and 3 bases from J, with 9 bases between. This chain's CDR3 is CASSLQGGTDTQYF. As DNA, the CDR3 is TGTGCCAGCAGTTTACAAGGAGGTACAGATACGCAGTATTTT. Looking up the rest from reference TRBV28 and TRBJ2-3 gives the full variable domain: DVKVTQSSRYLVKRTGEKVFLECVQDMDHENMFWYRQDPGLGLRLIYFSYDVKMKEKGDIPEGYSVSREKKERFSLILESASTNQTSMYLCASSLQGGTDTQYFGPGTRLTVL.

On this clonotype: With only one base between it and a far larger clone, this is likely a read error. CDR3 in DNA: TGTGCCAGCAGCTTAGTAGCGGCTGGTGACTACGAGCAGTTCTTC. Amino acid sequence: CASSLVAAGDYEQFF. The chain links TRBV11-2 to TRBJ2-1; TRBD2 is a possible D gene (6 bases). The V end lost 1 base, the J end lost 10 bases, and 17 bases lay between the germline ends. Germline V CDR1 and CDR2: SGHAT, FQNNGV. The length of the CDR3 is 15 residues. Filled out from reference TRBV11-2 and TRBJ2-1, the complete variable domain reads EAGVAQSPRYKIIEKRQSVAFWCNPISGHATLYWYQQILGQGPKLLIQFQNNGVVDDSQLPKDRFSAERLKGVDSTLKIQPAKLEDSAVYLCASSLVAAGDYEQFFGPGTRLTVL.

This clonotype was counted at least ten times. The chain joins TRBV7-9 to TRBJ2-3; 8 bases are shared with TRBD1. J was trimmed by 2 bases and V by 2 bases; bases with no gene match: 3. This CDR3 comprises 15 residues. The V gene's germline CDR1 is SEHNR and CDR2 FQNEAQ (reference sequence). The CDR3 reads CASSLSRGHTDTQYF. CDR3 nucleotide sequence: TGTGCCAGCAGCTTAAGCAGGGGGCACACAGATACGCAGTATTTT.

Many counts were recorded for this clonotype. The V call is TRBV13, the J call TRBJ1-4, with D possibly matching TRBD1 (6 bases). The ends were cut back, 4 bases at V and 4 bases at J, with 10 bases in the middle. Per the germline V gene, CDR1 is PRHDT and CDR2 is FYEKMQ (reference sequence). CDR3 size: 14 residues. Written as DNA, the CDR3 is TGTGCCAGCAGCTCGGGACACCTTAATGAAAAACTGTTTTTT. Translating gives CASSSGHLNEKLFF.

This clonotype was counted many times. The V call is TRBV7-2, the J call TRBJ2-7; D is unclear. The germline gives CDR1 SGHTA, CDR2 FQGNSA. This CDR3 has 13 amino acids. V gave up 5 bases and J gave up 2 bases, with 10 bases separating them. This chain's CDR3 is CASSGRITYEQYF. The CDR3 nucleotides are TGTGCCAGCAGCGGAAGAATTACCTACGAGCAGTACTTC.

This clonotype was detected only a few times. The genes are TRBV7-9 and TRBJ2-7, with 9 bases aligning to TRBD2. The CDR3 covers 18 residues. Germline trimming cut 5 bases from V and 4 bases from J; bases unmatched to any gene: 18. The germline V gene has CDR1 SEHNR and CDR2 FQNEAQ (reference sequence). CDR3 in amino acids: CASSPRGERASGKYEQYF. The DNA for the CDR3 is TGTGCCAGCAGCCCCAGGGGAGAGAGGGCTAGCGGGAAGTACGAGCAGTACTTC.

In this sample, this clonotype turned up many times. V usage is TRBV12-3 or TRBV12-4 and J usage is TRBJ1-2; D not certain. V dropped 1 base and J dropped 4 bases, with 10 bases sitting between them. The CDR3 is made up of 14 amino acids. In DNA form, the CDR3 reads TGTGCCAGCAGTTTAGGCAGTAGGAGCTATGGCTACACCTTC. Protein product: CASSLGSRSYGYTF.

This clonotype was counted ten times or more. V usage is TRBV2 and J usage is TRBJ2-7; 8 bases map to TRBD2. This CDR3 contains 13 residues. Germline V CDR1 and CDR2: SNHLY, FYNNEI. The V gene end was trimmed by 2 bases and the J gene end by 4 bases; junction bases not matched to a gene: 1. The CDR3 DNA reads TGTGCCAGCAGTGAATCGGGGGGGTACGAGCAGTACTTC. Translating it yields CASSESGGYEQYF.

This clonotype was detected a few times. The gene calls are TRBV11-2 and TRBJ1-4; 10 bases match TRBD1. The CDR3 is 15 amino acids. Unmatched junction bases numbered 6, after V lost 5 bases and J lost 6 bases. In germline, CDR1 is SGHAT, CDR2 FQNNGV. CDR3 amino acids: CASSPDRGRDEKLFF. DNA of the CDR3: TGTGCCAGCAGCCCAGACAGGGGGCGCGATGAAAAACTGTTTTTT. Based on the CDR3 plus reference TRBV11-2 and TRBJ1-4, the full variable domain is EAGVAQSPRYKIIEKRQSVAFWCNPISGHATLYWYQQILGQGPKLLIQFQNNGVVDDSQLPKDRFSAERLKGVDSTLKIQPAKLEDSAVYLCASSPDRGRDEKLFFGSGTQLSVL.

This clonotype has only a few counts. The rearrangement links TRBV30 to TRBJ1-6, with D tentatively TRBD1 (5 bases). Germline loops: CDR1 GTSNPN, CDR2 SVGIG (reference sequence). V was cut by 4 bases and J by 0 bases, with 16 bases left in between. This CDR3 comprises 17 residues. The CDR3 nucleotides are TGTGCCTGGACGGTTTACGGGGGGAGCTCCTATAATTCACCCCTCCACTTT. This encodes CAWTVYGGSSYNSPLHF.

With regard to this clonotype: A read error may account for a junction end that differs from germline. The rearrangement uses TRBV19 and TRBJ1-1; D might be TRBD1 (5 bases). This CDR3 has 12 residues. Per germline, CDR1 LNHDA and CDR2 SQIVND (reference sequence). This chain's CDR3 is CTSSIGGSEAFF. In DNA form, the CDR3 reads TGTACCAGTAGTATCGGGGGGAGTGAAGCTTTCTTT.

This clonotype was counted between two and nine times. This sequence joins TRBV27 and TRBJ2-2; D ambiguous. V shed 8 bases and J shed 0 bases, with 13 bases lying between them. CDR3 length: 15 amino acids. The germline gives CDR1 MNHEY, CDR2 SMNVEV (reference sequence). The chain's CDR3 is CASGSTTSNTGELFF. In DNA, the CDR3 is TGTGCCAGCGGCTCCACCACTTCGAACACCGGGGAGCTGTTTTTT.

Remarks on this clonotype: A clone one base away is much larger, so this may be a read error. The V gene is TRBV5-1, the J gene TRBJ2-5, with 8 bases lining up with TRBD1. The end of the DNA aligns better with TRBJ2-1, so the J call may be wrong. CDR1 and CDR2 (germline): SGHRS, YFSETQ. This CDR3 comprises 15 residues. CDR3 coding DNA: TGCGCCAGCAGCTTCGTCGGGACAGGCACCTACGAGCAGTTCTTC. Residues: CASSFVGTGTYEQFF.

Many counts were recorded for this clonotype. The chain carries TRBV11-2 and TRBJ2-1; D might be TRBD1 or TRBD2, each matching 5 bases. This CDR3 contains 16 residues. Germline V gene sequence: CDR1 SGHAT, CDR2 FQNNGV. V was clipped by 2 bases and J by 1 base, with 12 bases between them. CDR3 DNA: TGTGCCAGCAGCTTATATGTGGGACCATCCTACAATGAGCAGTTCTTC. Translated, it gives CASSLYVGPSYNEQFF.

This clonotype has only a few counts. The rearrangement links TRBV14 to TRBJ2-5; D call uncertain. This CDR3 spans 17 amino acids. V gave up 5 bases and J gave up 1 base, with 20 bases separating them. The germline V gene has CDR1 SGHDN and CDR2 FVKESK. The CDR3 nucleotides are TGTGCCAGCAGCTACGGGCATGCAGGTCCTTCCCAAGAGACCCAGTACTTC. It codes for CASSYGHAGPSQETQYF. Looking up the rest from reference TRBV14 and TRBJ2-5 gives the full variable domain: EAGVTQFPSHSVIEKGQTVTLRCDPISGHDNLYWYRRVMGKEIKFLLHFVKESKQDESGMPNNRFLAERTGGTYSTLKVQPAELEDSGVYFCASSYGHAGPSQETQYFGPGTRLLVL.

This clonotype has at least ten counts. V is TRBV24-1 and J is TRBJ2-2; no definite D call. There are 14 residues in the CDR3. Germline lookup yields CDR1 KGHDR and CDR2 SFDVKD. The germline V and J ends were trimmed by 9 bases and 4 bases, with 14 bases remaining between them. CDR3 sequence (DNA): TGTGCCACCGCCCTCTCGGCGAGCACCGGGGAGCTGTTTTTT. This sequence encodes CATALSASTGELFF.

This clonotype was recorded at least ten times. V gene TRBV12-3 or TRBV12-4 combines with J gene TRBJ2-3; D is undetermined. This CDR3 spans 13 amino acids. The V gene lost 6 bases and the J gene lost 5 bases, with 12 bases spanning the gap. The DNA of the CDR3 is TGTGCCAGCAGGGGCCTCCCTGTAGATACGCAGTATTTT. Translated, it gives CASRGLPVDTQYF.

This clonotype was observed at least ten times. The chain has TRBV28 and TRBJ2-5, with D hard to call. CDR3 size: 13 residues. V was pared by 3 bases and J by 3 bases, with 8 bases between. CDR1 is MDHEN and CDR2 is SYDVKM in the germline V gene. The CDR3 nucleotides are TGTGCCAGCAGTTTTAGGCAGAAAGAGACCCAGTACTTC. Translating gives CASSFRQKETQYF.

This clonotype has just a few counts. The V and J genes are TRBV6-2 or TRBV6-3 and TRBJ2-7; D is uncertain. Germline CDR1 MNHEY, CDR2 SVGEGT. V lost 5 bases and J 5 bases, leaving 19 bases between the germline ends. The CDR3 sequence is 15 residues long. The CDR3 is CASSQGLGQSNEQYF. The DNA of the CDR3 is TGTGCCAGCAGTCAAGGGCTAGGGCAGAGCAACGAGCAGTACTTC.

The rearrangement links TRBV28 to TRBJ1-2, with no clear D. There are 15 residues in the CDR3. Trimming left V 4 bases short and J 4 bases short, with 16 bases between. The germline gives CDR1 MDHEN, CDR2 SYDVKM. CDR3 residues: CASSSPDGTFYGYTF. CDR3 coding DNA: TGTGCCAGCAGTTCCCCGGACGGCACATTCTATGGCTACACCTTC.

The rearrangement uses TRBV20-1 and TRBJ2-2, with D unclear. The germline V gene encodes CDR1 DFQATT and CDR2 SNEGSKA (reference sequence). This CDR3 spans 13 amino acids. V lost 0 bases, J lost 3 bases, and 5 bases lay in between. The CDR3 region is CSAREGYTGELFF. The DNA for the CDR3 is TGCAGTGCTAGAGAGGGGTACACCGGGGAGCTGTTTTTT.

This clonotype occurred many times. This chain uses TRBV7-8 with TRBJ2-7, with D hard to call. Trimming took 6 bases from V and 7 from J, leaving 16 bases between them. In germline, CDR1 is SGHVS, CDR2 FQNEAQ. This CDR3 is 13 amino acids long. The CDR3 reads CASRRPPAREQYF. The CDR3 DNA is TGTGCCAGCAGGAGGCCTCCTGCGAGGGAGCAGTACTTC.

This clonotype was detected many times. This chain connects TRBV19 to TRBJ2-5; either TRBD1 or TRBD2 may supply D (6 bases each). The V and J ends lost 10 bases and 4 bases respectively, with 16 bases between them. The CDR3 totals 13 residues. From germline, CDR1 is LNHDA and CDR2 SQIVND (reference sequence). In DNA form, the CDR3 reads TGTGCCACCTCTCTAGGGGGGCGAGAGACCCAGTACTTC. Protein product: CATSLGGRETQYF. The full variable domain, completed using reference TRBV19 and TRBJ2-5, is DGGITQSPKYLFRKEGQNVTLSCEQNLNHDAMYWYRQDPGQGLRLIYYSQIVNDFQKGDIAEGYSVSREKKESFPLTVTSAQKNPTAFYLCATSLGGRETQYFGPGTRLLVL.

This clonotype appeared a few times. A much larger clone is a single base away; this may be a read error. The chain links TRBV28 to TRBJ2-2; D remains unclear. CDR1 MDHEN and CDR2 SYDVKM come from the germline V gene. The ends were cut back, 4 bases at V and 7 bases at J, with 16 bases in the middle. The CDR3 consists of 15 residues. The CDR3 DNA follows: TGTGCCAGCAGTTACGTCTCTAGGTGGGGCGGGGAGCTGTTTTTT. Amino acid sequence: CASSYVSRWGGELFF.

This rearrangement joins TRBV20-1 to TRBJ1-2; weak D call: TRBD1 (5 bases). Germline V CDR1 and CDR2: DFQATT, SNEGSKA (reference sequence). The CDR3 spans 14 residues. V was pared by 6 bases and J by 6 bases, with 20 bases between. CDR3 amino acids: CSADRGGGTHGYTF. The CDR3 DNA is TGCAGTGCAGACCGGGGCGGGGGTACCCATGGCTACACCTTC.

A note on this clonotype: With a much larger clone just one base away, this may be a read error. The V gene is TRBV20-1, the J gene TRBJ2-3, with TRBD2 identical over 12 bases. Trimming at V came to 5 bases and at J to 3 bases, leaving 6 bases not matched to a gene. Per the germline V gene, CDR1 is DFQATT and CDR2 is SNEGSKA (reference sequence). This CDR3 is built from 15 residues. The CDR3 region is CSAAPTSGRTDTQYF. CDR3 nucleotide sequence: TGCAGTGCTGCCCCGACTAGCGGGAGAACAGATACGCAGTATTTT.

This clonotype was counted between two and nine times. The V call is TRBV3-1, the J call TRBJ2-1; 7 bases are a match to TRBD2. Germline V CDR1 and CDR2: LGHDT, YNNKEL (reference sequence). Germline trimming cut 0 bases from V and 7 bases from J; bases unmatched to any gene: 9. The CDR3 covers 16 residues. This chain's CDR3 is CASSQDQRLARNEQFF. Written as DNA, the CDR3 is TGTGCCAGCAGCCAAGATCAGAGACTAGCTCGTAATGAGCAGTTCTTC.

Many counts were recorded for this clonotype. The J gene is TRBJ2-3, the V gene TRBV15, with a possible D match to TRBD2 (6 bases). Germline CDR1 and CDR2: LNHNV and YYDKDF (reference sequence). CDR3 size: 17 residues. V gave up 0 bases and J gave up 0 bases, with 13 bases separating them. The CDR3 bases are TGTGCCACCAGCAGAGATGGGACTTCGATTAGCACAGATACGCAGTATTTT. Protein: CATSRDGTSISTDTQYF.

At least ten counts were recorded for this clonotype. The genes are TRBV7-6 and TRBJ2-7; maybe TRBD2 (6 bases). V lost 5 bases and J lost 6, with 14 bases in between. CDR3 length: 13 amino acids. Per germline, CDR1 SGHVS and CDR2 FNYEAQ. The CDR3 loop reads CASSNIGGTEQYF. The DNA for the CDR3 is TGTGCCAGCAGCAACATAGGCGGGACCGAGCAGTACTTC.

This clonotype was seen at least ten times. This rearrangement joins TRBV28 to TRBJ2-1; D gene unclear. This CDR3 has 12 residues. The germline V and J ends were trimmed by 6 bases and 5 bases, with 8 bases remaining between them. Germline CDR1 reads MDHEN; CDR2 reads SYDVKM. CDR3 sequence reads: CASSIKNNEQFF. Here the CDR3 DNA reads TGTGCCAGCAGCATTAAAAACAATGAGCAGTTCTTC.

The sample holds a few counts of this clonotype. V and J are TRBV5-1 and TRBJ1-2; D is ambiguous. The CDR3 is made up of 14 amino acids. Germline assignment: CDR1 SGHRS and CDR2 YFSETQ. Trimming left V 0 bases short and J 4 bases short, with 10 bases between. The CDR3 region is CASSLEAAGYGYTF. CDR3 DNA: TGCGCCAGCAGCTTGGAGGCAGCAGGCTATGGCTACACCTTC.

There are many counts of this clonotype. This chain connects TRBV11-2 to TRBJ2-7, with D tentatively TRBD1 (7 bases). This CDR3 comprises 15 residues. Germline V lookup: CDR1 SGHAT, CDR2 FQNNGV. The ends were cut back, 5 bases at V and 0 bases at J, with 14 bases in the middle. CDR3 sequence reads: CASSGGGPSSYEQYF. For the CDR3, the DNA is TGTGCCAGCAGCGGAGGGGGCCCCAGCTCCTACGAGCAGTACTTC.